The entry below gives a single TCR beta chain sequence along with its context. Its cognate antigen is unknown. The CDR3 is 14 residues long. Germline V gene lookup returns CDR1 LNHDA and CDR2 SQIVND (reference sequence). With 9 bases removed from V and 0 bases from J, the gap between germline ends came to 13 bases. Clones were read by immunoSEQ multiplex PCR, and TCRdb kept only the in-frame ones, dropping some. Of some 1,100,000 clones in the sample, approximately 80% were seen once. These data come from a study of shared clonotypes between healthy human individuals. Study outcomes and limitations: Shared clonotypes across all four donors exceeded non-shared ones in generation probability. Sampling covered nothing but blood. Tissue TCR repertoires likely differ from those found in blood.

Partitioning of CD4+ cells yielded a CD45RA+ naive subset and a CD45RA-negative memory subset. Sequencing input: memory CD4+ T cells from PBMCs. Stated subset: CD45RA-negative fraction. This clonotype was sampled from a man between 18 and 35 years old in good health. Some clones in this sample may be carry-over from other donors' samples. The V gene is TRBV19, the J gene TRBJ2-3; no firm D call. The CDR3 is CASQAGRSTDTQYF. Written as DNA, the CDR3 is TGTGCCAGCCAGGCCGGACGAAGCACAGATACGCAGTATTTT.